The 14 T cell receptor beta chains below were found in one sample sequenced in a study of blood T cells in healthy people across ages. Primers used in a second PCR of roughly 6 to 12 cycles were a sample-barcoded 5' primer and a J-beta primer mix. TCRdb processed the 5' RACE reads anew with MiXCR; each CDR3 protein has one entry. The sample comprises 700,000 to 850,000 distinct CDR3 sequences, around 36% of which are singletons, and about an eighth rests with the top ten. Sequenced material: blood. These receptors were collected from a man aged 18 to 30 in good health.

To note about this clonotype: This may be a read error: a much more frequent sequence differs by one nucleotide. The chain couples TRBV12-3 or TRBV12-4 to TRBJ2-7; D possibly corresponds to TRBD1 (5 bases). This CDR3 spans 14 amino acids. Trimming pared 5 bases from V and 7 bases from J, leaving 18 bases between. The CDR3 loop is CASSGATALNEQYF. The CDR3 DNA reads as TGTGCCAGCAGTGGGGCCACTGCACTGAATGAGCAGTACTTC.

The V and J genes are TRBV5-1 and TRBJ2-3, with D possibly matching TRBD2 (6 bases). V gave up 3 bases and J gave up 2 bases, with 19 bases separating them. The CDR3 is 17 residues long. Germline V gene sequence: CDR1 SGHRS, CDR2 YFSETQ. CDR3 amino acids: CASSSPSLATHTDTQYF. In nucleotides, the CDR3 is TGCGCCAGCAGCTCGCCCTCTCTAGCGACTCACACAGATACGCAGTATTTT.

This clonotype was picked up a small number of times. J is TRBJ2-1 and V is TRBV6-5; 10 bases are a match to TRBD1. Germline trimming cut 1 base from V and 5 bases from J; bases unmatched to any gene: 11. Germline CDR1 is MNHEY and CDR2 is SVGAGI. The CDR3 consists of 18 residues. The CDR3: CASSYYHPGTGADNEQFF. The CDR3 DNA follows: TGTGCCAGCAGTTACTACCATCCCGGGACAGGGGCGGACAATGAGCAGTTCTTC.

The chain links TRBV6-5 to TRBJ2-7, with D perhaps matching TRBD1 (5 bases). V was shortened by 5 bases and J by 3 bases, with 17 bases between the two germline ends. Germline V CDR1 and CDR2: MNHEY, SVGAGI. The CDR3 has 15 amino acids. CDR3 nucleotide sequence: TGTGCCAGCAGTCCCCAAAGGGGATCAGGCTACGAGCAGTACTTC. Its translation: CASSPQRGSGYEQYF.

A few counts support this clonotype. The CDR3, as DNA: TGTGCCAGCAGCTTAGGCCTGGGGCCTTACTACGAGCAGTACTTC. Protein sequence: CASSLGLGPYYEQYF. The V and J genes are TRBV13 and TRBJ2-7, with a weak D call TRBD1 (5 bases). The germline V gene has CDR1 PRHDT and CDR2 FYEKMQ (reference sequence). The V gene lost 0 bases and the J gene lost 3 bases, with 12 bases spanning the gap. The CDR3 length is 15 residues.

The chain combines TRBV27 with TRBJ1-1; 8 bases are a match to TRBD1. Per the germline V gene, CDR1 is MNHEY and CDR2 is SMNVEV (reference sequence). Trimming removed 5 bases from V and 1 base from J; junction bases left unmatched: 6. The CDR3 has 15 residues. CDR3 nucleotide sequence: TGTGCCAGCAGTGAAACAGGGACAGGGAACACTGAAGCTTTCTTT. It is translated as CASSETGTGNTEAFF.

In its sample, this clonotype was seen a few times. A much larger clone sits a single nucleotide away, making a read error possible. The rearrangement uses TRBV7-2 and TRBJ2-3, with D unresolved. The V end lost 4 bases, the J end lost 4 bases, and 21 bases lay between the germline ends. This CDR3 region has 17 residues. In germline, CDR1 is SGHTA, CDR2 FQGNSA. The CDR3 protein is CASSSIRAKNPADTQYF. Here the CDR3 DNA reads TGTGCCAGCAGCTCCATCCGGGCGAAAAACCCCGCAGATACGCAGTATTTT.

This clonotype has only a few counts. The chain carries TRBV2 and TRBJ1-2; D call uncertain. The CDR3 runs 12 residues. Germline assignment: CDR1 SNHLY and CDR2 FYNNEI. V was trimmed by 7 bases and J by 8 bases, leaving 14 bases between them. CDR3 in amino acids: CASTGSREGYTF. CDR3 nucleotides: TGTGCCAGCACCGGGAGCCGAGAGGGCTACACCTTC. The whole variable domain, remainder taken from reference TRBV2 and TRBJ1-2, is EPEVTQTPSHQVTQMGQEVILRCVPISNHLYFYWYRQILGQKVEFLVSFYNNEISEKSEIFDDQFSVERPDGSNFTLKIRSTKLEDSAMYFCASTGSREGYTFGSGTRLTVV.

On this clonotype: Its ends do not fully match the called genes, so a read error is possible. As DNA, the CDR3 is TGTACCAGCAGCCAAGGCGGCCAGAGCAATCAGCCCCAGCATTTT. Its protein product is CTSSQGGQSNQPQHF. The genes are TRBV4-2 and TRBJ1-5; D is undetermined. The CDR3 sequence is 15 residues long. Germline V CDR1 and CDR2: LGHNA, YNFKEQ.

A note on this clonotype: A junction boundary mismatches the germline segment, possibly from a read error. The rearrangement links TRBV7-3 to TRBJ1-6; D gene uncertain. This CDR3 region has 15 residues. In germline, CDR1 is SGHTA, CDR2 FQGTGA. The CDR3 spells CASSFMGSGNSPPHF. The CDR3 bases are TGTGCCAGCAGCTTTATGGGGTCGGGTAATTCACCCCCCCACTTT.

This clonotype was seen a single time. This sequence may be a read error, since a much larger clone differs from it by one base. This chain joins TRBV5-1 and TRBJ2-3; 13 bases align to TRBD2. This CDR3 is built from 15 residues. V lost 7 bases to trimming and J lost 3 bases; unmatched junction nucleotides: 5. Germline assignment: CDR1 SGHRS and CDR2 YFSETQ. CDR3 loop: CASGRTSGGTDTQYF. CDR3 in DNA: TGCGCCAGCGGCCGGACTAGCGGGGGTACAGATACGCAGTATTTT.

This clonotype showed up just a few times. The gene calls are TRBV28 and TRBJ2-3; 7 nucleotides agree with TRBD1. The germline CDR1 and CDR2 sequences are MDHEN and SYDVKM. Germline trimming cut 6 bases from V and 7 bases from J; bases unmatched to any gene: 13. The CDR3 contains 15 residues. The CDR3, as DNA: TGTGCCAGCAGACACAGACAGGGCCGTTCGTATACGCAGTATTTT. Translating it yields CASRHRQGRSYTQYF.

For this clonotype: Its ends do not fully match the called genes, so a read error is possible. The chain employs TRBV4-2 and TRBJ1-1; TRBD1 is a possible D gene (6 bases). CDR3 length: 14 amino acids. CDR1 is LGHNA and CDR2 is YNFKEQ in the germline V gene. CDR3 protein: CASNQVGGGTEAFF. The CDR3 bases are TGTGCCAGCAACCAAGTAGGGGGGGGCACTGAAGCTTTCTTT.

The CDR3 region has the DNA TGTGCCAGCAGTATTGCCCGGGACCTCAAAGGGGACACTGAAGCTTTCTTT. It is translated as CASSIARDLKGDTEAFF. The gene calls are TRBV27 and TRBJ1-1; TRBD1 might be the D (5 bases). Germline-derived CDR1 and CDR2 are MNHEY and SMNVEV (reference sequence). V was clipped by 5 bases and J by 3 bases, with 22 bases between them. CDR3 length: 17 amino acids.